The sample holds a few counts of the clone carrying this T cell receptor beta chain. In TCRdb, the RT-PCR reads were re-called with MiXCR into one record per CDR3 protein. Of about a million distinct CDR3 sequences in the sample, more than 15% were seen once. V lost 0 bases to trimming and J lost 1 base, with 11 bases between them. CDR1 and CDR2 (germline): MGHRA, YSYEKL. This CDR3 has 16 residues. The data derive from a study of patients and donors after allogeneic stem cell transplantation. This TCR was sampled from a human donor who was either an allogeneic HSCT recipient or a stem cell or donor lymphocyte infusion donor (not recorded which). It is not recorded whose cells these are; they may come from a transplant donor. This chain connects TRBV4-1 to TRBJ2-3; D is possibly TRBD1 or TRBD2 (5 bases each). Sequencing used blood, either unsorted or a sorted T cell fraction (not recorded which). CDR3 nucleotide sequence: TGCGCCAGCAGCCAAGATAGTGGGACCCGCACAGATACGCAGTATTTT. It is translated as CASSQDSGTRTDTQYF.